The rows below give T cell receptor beta chains drawn from one sample of a study of cytomegalovirus exposure and HLA in healthy donors. Profiled with immunoSEQ multiplex PCR; TCRdb holds only in-frame clones, not every one. The repertoire holds 85,000 to 100,000 clones, with 86% as singletons. The sequenced material came from PBMCs. The receptor source for this set is a man between 25 and 39 years old in good health and CMV-seropositive. CDR3s include the opening cysteine and the closing phenylalanine or tryptophan. The D gene is left open where the match is weak. Some rows mark clone size as missing; the rest say once, few, many or name a class of expanded clone.

D	V	size	J	CDR3	DNA
TRBD1	TRBV2	once	TRBJ2-5	CASKPRQGQETQYF	TGTGCCAGCAAGCCCAGACAGGGCCAAGAGACCCAGTACTTC
.	TRBV28	.	TRBJ1-2	CASSLEGDGYTF	TGTGCCAGCAGTTTAGAAGGGGATGGCTACACCTTC
TRBD1	TRBV5-1	.	TRBJ2-7	CASSLGAGGEQYF	TGCGCCAGCAGCTTGGGAGCAGGGGGCGAGCAGTACTTC
TRBD2	TRBV7-9	.	TRBJ2-5	CASSLAGLAGAGLGETQYF	TGTGCCAGCAGCTTAGCCGGGCTAGCGGGAGCGGGGCTTGGAGAGACCCAGTACTTC
TRBD2	TRBV4-1	.	TRBJ2-5	CASSQLAGVSFVGQETQYF	TGCGCCAGCAGCCAACTAGCGGGAGTTAGTTTTGTTGGCCAAGAGACCCAGTACTTC
.	TRBV5-1	.	TRBJ2-7	CASSFGTSFYEQYF	TGCGCCAGCAGCTTCGGGACATCTTTCTACGAGCAGTACTTC
TRBD2	TRBV27	.	TRBJ2-1	CASSGPGLARDEQFF	TGTGCCAGCAGTGGTCCGGGACTAGCGAGAGATGAGCAGTTCTTC
.	TRBV28	.	TRBJ1-4	CASSPSGTRPNEKLFF	TGTGCCAGCAGTCCTTCCGGGACACGGCCTAATGAAAAACTGTTTTTT
.	TRBV5-4	.	TRBJ2-1	CASSLTGIEQFF	TGTGCCAGCAGCTTGACAGGGATTGAGCAGTTCTTC
TRBD2	TRBV5-1	.	TRBJ2-5	CASSLVGGPVETQYF	TGCGCCAGCAGCTTAGTGGGAGGGCCGGTAGAGACCCAGTACTTC
.	TRBV7-7	.	TRBJ1-3	CASSLAPGHNSSGNTIYF	TGTGCTAGCAGCTTAGCCCCGGGACACAATTCCTCTGGAAACACCATATATTTT
.	TRBV2	.	TRBJ1-1	CASSRTVESLGAFF	TGTGCCAGCAGTCGGACAGTGGAATCCCTTGGGGCTTTCTTT
TRBD1	TRBV7-6	medium-sized	TRBJ1-1	CASSLGQGAGTEAFF	TGTGCCAGCAGCTTGGGACAGGGGGCAGGGACTGAAGCTTTCTTT
.	TRBV4-1	.	TRBJ1-5	CASSQGPGQGNQPQHF	TGCGCCAGCAGCCAGGGACCGGGACAAGGCAATCAGCCCCAGCATTTT
.	TRBV27	.	TRBJ2-1	CASSSTGFDEQFF	TGTGCCAGCAGTTCAACAGGGTTCGATGAGCAGTTCTTC
.	TRBV18	.	TRBJ2-5	CASSPPGQGKETQYF	TGTGCCAGCTCACCACCGGGGCAGGGGAAAGAGACCCAGTACTTC
.	TRBV7-9	.	TRBJ2-7	CASSPPGSYEQYF	TGTGCCAGCAGCCCCCCAGGGTCCTACGAGCAGTACTTC
.	TRBV10-1	.	TRBJ1-6	CATSREIGSPLHF	TGCGCCACCTCCAGGGAAATCGGTTCACCCCTCCACTTT
.	TRBV11-2	once	TRBJ2-5	CASTSGDGLAETQYF	TGTGCCAGCACCTCAGGGGACGGACTTGCCGAGACCCAGTACTTC
TRBD1	TRBV11-2	.	TRBJ2-7	CASSLGTGGEQYF	TGTGCCAGCAGCCTCGGGACAGGTGGCGAGCAGTACTTC
.	TRBV6-1	.	TRBJ2-7	CASRMNYEQYF	TGTGCCAGCAGAATGAACTACGAGCAGTACTTC
TRBD1	TRBV10-3	.	TRBJ1-1	CAISPGTGPTEAFF	TGTGCCATCAGTCCCGGGACAGGGCCTACTGAAGCTTTCTTT
TRBD2	TRBV7-2	.	TRBJ2-3	CASSLDPLAGGLDTQYF	TGTGCCAGCAGCCTCGATCCACTAGCGGGAGGGCTGGATACGCAGTATTTT
.	TRBV19	.	TRBJ2-3	CASSPRGSTDTQYF	TGTGCCAGTAGTCCGCGGGGAAGCACAGATACGCAGTATTTT
.	TRBV5-1	.	TRBJ2-1	CASSLRTSVYNEQFF	TGCGCCAGCAGCTTAAGAACTTCGGTATACAATGAGCAGTTCTTC
.	TRBV25-1	.	TRBJ2-5	CASSERSVQETQYF	TGTGCCAGCAGTGAAAGGAGCGTCCAAGAGACCCAGTACTTC
.	TRBV4-1	.	TRBJ2-3	CASSQTHWSRGLGTDTQYF	TGCGCCAGCAGCCAAACACATTGGAGCAGGGGCTTGGGCACAGATACGCAGTATTTT
TRBD2	TRBV25-1	.	TRBJ2-1	CASSERTSGTYNEQFF	TGTGCCAGCAGTGAACGGACTAGCGGGACGTACAATGAGCAGTTCTTC
TRBD2	TRBV11-2	once	TRBJ2-7	CASSPTGGVEQYF	TGTGCCAGCAGCCCAACGGGGGGGGTCGAGCAGTACTTC
.	TRBV7-9	.	TRBJ2-2	CASSPPYGDGELFF	TGTGCCAGCAGCCCCCCCTACGGGGACGGGGAGCTGTTTTTT
TRBD2	TRBV7-7	once	TRBJ2-1	CASSWDYGNEQFF	TGTGCTAGCAGCTGGGACTACGGAAATGAGCAGTTCTTC
TRBD2	TRBV4-1	.	TRBJ2-1	CASSQVPGLASYNEQFF	TGCGCCAGCAGCCAAGTGCCGGGACTAGCCTCCTACAATGAGCAGTTCTTC
TRBD1	TRBV7-8	.	TRBJ2-7	CASSAPGTGVPEQYF	TGTGCCAGCAGCGCCCCCGGGACAGGGGTCCCCGAGCAGTACTTC
TRBD2	TRBV7-8	once	TRBJ2-3	CASSLSGGQDTQYF	TGTGCCAGCAGCTTATCGGGAGGGCAAGATACGCAGTATTTT
.	TRBV5-8	.	TRBJ2-2	CASSRGGSTGELFF	TGTGCCAGCAGCAGAGGGGGATCAACCGGGGAGCTGTTTTTT
TRBD1	TRBV29-1	.	TRBJ1-4	CSVEGGGAEKLFF	TGCAGCGTTGAAGGAGGGGGCGCTGAAAAACTGTTTTTT
TRBD2	TRBV7-9	.	TRBJ2-1	CASSREDEQFF	TGTGCCAGCAGCCGGGAGGATGAGCAGTTCTTC
TRBD1	TRBV13	.	TRBJ2-4	CASRLGQGRNIQYF	TGTGCCAGCAGATTAGGACAGGGGAGGAACATTCAGTACTTC
TRBD1	TRBV2	.	TRBJ2-2	CASSTDRVYAGELFF	TGTGCCAGCAGTACGGACAGGGTATATGCCGGGGAGCTGTTTTTT
.	TRBV21-1	.	TRBJ2-5	CASTGQGVKETQYF	TGTGCCAGCACGGGACAGGGGGTAAAAGAGACCCAGTACTTC
TRBD1	TRBV4-1	.	TRBJ2-7	CASSQLTGAYEQYF	TGCGCCAGCAGCCAACTAACAGGGGCCTACGAGCAGTACTTC
TRBD1	TRBV28	few	TRBJ1-2	CASSSLSQGSYGYTF	TGTGCCAGCAGTTCCCTCTCACAGGGGTCCTATGGCTACACCTTC
.	TRBV29-1	.	TRBJ2-3	CSVRTVSDTQYF	TGCAGCGTTAGGACTGTATCAGATACGCAGTATTTT
.	TRBV5-4	.	TRBJ2-5	CASNLGGQETQYF	TGTGCCAGCAACTTAGGGGGCCAAGAGACCCAGTACTTC
TRBD1	TRBV19	few	TRBJ2-7	CASSPLAQGSLEQYF	TGTGCCAGTAGTCCTCTGGCACAGGGGTCCCTCGAGCAGTACTTC